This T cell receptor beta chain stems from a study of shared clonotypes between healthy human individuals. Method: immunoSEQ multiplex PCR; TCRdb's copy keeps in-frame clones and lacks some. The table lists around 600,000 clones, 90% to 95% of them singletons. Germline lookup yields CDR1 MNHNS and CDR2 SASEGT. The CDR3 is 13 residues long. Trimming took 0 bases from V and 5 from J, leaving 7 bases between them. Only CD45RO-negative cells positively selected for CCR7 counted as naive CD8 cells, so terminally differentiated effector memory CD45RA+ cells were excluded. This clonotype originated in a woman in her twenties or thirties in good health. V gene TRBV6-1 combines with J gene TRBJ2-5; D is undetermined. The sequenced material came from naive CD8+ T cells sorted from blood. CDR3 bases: TGTGCCAGCAGTGAAGCGGACGGGGAGACCCAGTACTTC. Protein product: CASSEADGETQYF.